The sequence of this TCR beta chain was determined in a study of T cell changes during pregnancy in multiple sclerosis. Germline lookup yields CDR1 GTSNPN and CDR2 SVGIG (reference sequence). The CDR3 is 11 amino acids. V lost 2 bases to trimming and J lost 10 bases, with 11 bases between them. The table came from immunoSEQ multiplex PCR; TCRdb's copy has only in-frame clones and leaves some out. The table has 60,000 to 90,000 clones, about nine tenths seen once. This clone was counted only a few times. This clonotype was obtained from a female donor with multiple sclerosis, enrolled in a pregnancy study. Here the sequenced sample was peripheral blood, taken before pregnancy. The chain employs TRBV30 and TRBJ1-2; D possibly corresponds to TRBD1 (5 bases). The DNA of the CDR3 is TGTGCCTGGAGTTGGGGGGGATACTACACCTTC. Amino acid sequence: CAWSWGGYYTF.